The 2 T cell receptor beta chains below were found in one sample sequenced in a study of cytomegalovirus exposure and HLA in healthy donors. 13 Jbeta primers and 60 Vbeta primers were used for the PCR. Sequenced by immunoSEQ multiplex PCR; TCRdb stores in-frame clones only, minus some. This table holds approximately 200,000 clones, 70% to 85% found once. Sequenced: PBMCs. These receptors were taken from a woman aged 25 to 39 in good health and CMV-seropositive.

The genes are TRBV7-6 and TRBJ1-5; possible D gene TRBD1, 5 bases. Trimming stripped 0 bases from V and 2 bases from J, with 11 bases between. Germline assignment: CDR1 SGHVS and CDR2 FNYEAQ. This CDR3 comprises 16 residues. The CDR3 protein is CASSLAGGKGNQPQHF. DNA of the CDR3: TGTGCCAGCAGCTTAGCCGGGGGAAAGGGCAATCAGCCCCAGCATTTT.

This chain joins TRBV7-2 and TRBJ2-7, with TRBD1 identical over 10 bases. From germline, CDR1 is SGHTA and CDR2 FQGNSA. With 5 bases clipped from V and 2 bases from J, the junction kept 3 bases outside the gene matches. The CDR3 extends over 14 amino acids. CDR3 sequence reads: CASSIGTGAYEQYF. As DNA, the CDR3 is TGTGCCAGCAGCATAGGGACAGGGGCCTACGAGCAGTACTTC.